This entry concerns a single T cell receptor (beta chain). The target antigen is unknown. Data came from immunoSEQ multiplex PCR; TCRdb stores just in-frame clones and leaves some out. The profile shows about 120,000 clones, 85% to 95% of them singletons. This sample was taken from a study of T cell responses to AZD1222 COVID-19 vaccine. Whole-study context: Pooled samples include second doses given at about 4 or 12 weeks. Study conclusions and caveats: Females made up more of the donors, who were largely white British, and clonal diversity may have come out too low. With two AZD1222 doses given, Spike-specific TCR breadth and depth both rose. Baseline antibody screening turned up just six seropositive AZD1222 recipients.

The CDR3 spans 14 residues. The germline CDR1 and CDR2 sequences are MNHNY and SVGAGI (reference sequence). V shed 7 bases and J 6 bases; nucleotides not matched to a gene: 9. Source: peripheral blood, taken on day 0 of AZD1222 vaccination. This sequence was found in an adult in good health. The rearrangement links TRBV6-6 to TRBJ1-5, with 7 bases that match TRBD1. CDR3: CASTIAGGFQPQHF. The CDR3 nucleotides are TGTGCCAGCACTATAGCAGGGGGTTTTCAGCCCCAGCATTTT.